A single sample is the source of the 28 T cell receptor beta chains below, sequenced in a study of OX40 agonist ivuxolimab in advanced cancers. Data came from immunoSEQ multiplex PCR; TCRdb stores just in-frame clones and leaves some out. The table lists under 95,000 clones, roughly 90% of them singletons, with 1.3% in the top ten. The input for sequencing was CD4+ or CD8+ T cells sorted from blood, taken in a trial of the OX40 agonist ivuxolimab. These receptors all stem from an adult with an advanced solid tumor such as melanoma, head and neck, liver or kidney cancer.

This chain links TRBV10-3 with TRBJ1-3; 7 nucleotides align to TRBD1. Looked up from germline, CDR1 is ENHRY and CDR2 is SYGVKD. J gave up 3 bases and V 3 bases, and 8 bases lay outside the gene matches. CDR3 size: 16 residues. The CDR3 here is CAISERERGHGNTIYF. As DNA, the CDR3 is TGTGCCATCAGTGAAAGGGAAAGGGGGCATGGAAACACCATATATTTT.

The chain carries TRBV11-2 and TRBJ2-1; D gene unclear. The CDR3 runs to 16 residues. Trimming stripped 4 bases from V and 10 bases from J, with 23 bases between. CDR1 and CDR2 from the germline V gene are SGHAT and FQNNGV. The CDR3 DNA reads as TGTGCCAGCAGCTCCTTACGGTGGAGAACGCGTTTCGAGCAGTTCTTC. Translated: CASSSLRWRTRFEQFF.

The chain recombines TRBV7-9 with TRBJ2-5; unclear D gene. V dropped 5 bases and J dropped 2 bases, with 6 bases sitting between them. This CDR3 region has 12 residues. Germline V gene sequence: CDR1 SEHNR, CDR2 FQNEAQ (reference sequence). This CDR3 is CASSDPQETQYF. CDR3 DNA: TGTGCCAGCAGCGACCCTCAAGAGACCCAGTACTTC.

The genes are TRBV5-1 and TRBJ2-5, with D perhaps given as TRBD1 or TRBD2 (5 bases each). V was pared by 1 base and J by 4 bases, with 17 bases between. From germline, CDR1 is SGHRS and CDR2 YFSETQ. The CDR3 is 16 amino acids. The CDR3 protein is CASSLSQGGRGETQYF. The DNA of the CDR3 is TGCGCCAGCAGCTTGTCCCAGGGCGGTCGGGGAGAGACCCAGTACTTC. The full variable domain, in which reference TRBV5-1 and TRBJ2-5 provide the parts outside the CDR3, is KAGVTQTPRYLIKTRGQQVTLSCSPISGHRSVSWYQQTPGQGLQFLFEYFSETQRNKGNFPGRFSGRQFSNSRSEMNVSTLELGDSALYLCASSLSQGGRGETQYFGPGTRLLVL.

This chain uses TRBV28 with TRBJ1-5; unclear D gene. This CDR3 spans 14 amino acids. Germline values: CDR1 MDHEN, CDR2 SYDVKM. V dropped 4 bases and J dropped 2 bases, with 9 bases sitting between them. CDR3 in DNA: TGTGCCAGCAGTTCGGGGTATGGCAATCAGCCCCAGCATTTT. Its protein is CASSSGYGNQPQHF.

J is TRBJ2-7 and V is TRBV27, with unresolved D. The ends were cut back, 3 bases at V and 4 bases at J, with 13 bases in the middle. CDR1 and CDR2 (germline): MNHEY, SMNVEV (reference sequence). This CDR3 is 14 amino acids long. The CDR3 DNA follows: TGTGCCAGCAGTTTGCAAGGCAGTTTTTACGAGCAGTACTTC. This sequence encodes CASSLQGSFYEQYF.

The chain uses TRBV4-2 and TRBJ2-7; D might be TRBD2 (5 bases). Trimming cost V 1 base and J 0 bases, with 7 bases left between them. The CDR3 spans 14 residues. Germline values: CDR1 LGHNA, CDR2 YNFKEQ. The DNA for the CDR3 is TGTGCCAGCAGCCAAGGGGAGACCTCCTACGAGCAGTACTTC. It translates to CASSQGETSYEQYF.

This chain uses TRBV11-1 with TRBJ2-7; the D gene could be TRBD1 or TRBD2 (6 bases each). The CDR3 is 15 amino acids. CDR1 and CDR2 from the germline V gene are SGHAT and FQDESV (reference sequence). With 1 base removed from V and 4 bases from J, the gap between germline ends came to 14 bases. In DNA, the CDR3 is TGTGCCAGCAGCTTAGACGAGGGGGGATGGTACGAGCAGTACTTC. This gives the protein CASSLDEGGWYEQYF.

Worth noting for this clone: One junction end disagrees with the germline gene, perhaps due to a read error. This chain uses TRBV2 with TRBJ2-1; possibly TRBD2 for D (6 bases). There are 15 residues in the CDR3. Germline assignment: CDR1 SNHLY and CDR2 FYNNEI. The CDR3 DNA is TGTGCCAGCAGTGCGGGACTCCCCTCCAACAATGAGCAGTTCTTC. This encodes CASSAGLPSNNEQFF.

The gene calls are TRBV6-5 and TRBJ2-2; weak D call: TRBD2 (6 bases). This CDR3 contains 14 residues. Looked up from germline, CDR1 is MNHEY and CDR2 is SVGAGI. Trimming took 6 bases from V and 5 from J, leaving 13 bases between them. CDR3 bases: TGTGCCAGCAGGCGCGGGACGCAGACCGGGGAGCTGTTTTTT. Protein sequence: CASRRGTQTGELFF.

This chain connects TRBV28 to TRBJ1-4; TRBD1 is a possible D gene (5 bases). Per the germline V gene, CDR1 is MDHEN and CDR2 is SYDVKM. V lost 6 bases and J 4 bases, leaving 18 bases between the germline ends. The CDR3 is made up of 16 amino acids. CDR3 nucleotide sequence: TGTGCCAGCAGCTCCTGGGGGACTGTCGATAATGAAAAACTGTTTTTT. Its translation is CASSSWGTVDNEKLFF.

The gene calls are TRBV5-1 and TRBJ1-2; D might be TRBD1 (5 bases). Germline CDR1 SGHRS, CDR2 YFSETQ. The V end lost 0 bases, the J end lost 0 bases, and 9 bases lay between the germline ends. This CDR3 is built from 15 residues. The CDR3 reads CASSLDQGTNYGYTF. The CDR3 bases are TGCGCCAGCAGCTTGGATCAGGGTACTAACTATGGCTACACCTTC.

This clone appeared a few times. For the CDR3, the DNA is TGTGCCAGTAGTTTGCGGGGGAACTACAATGAGCAGTTCTTC. It specifies CASSLRGNYNEQFF. The chain has TRBV19 and TRBJ2-1; 7 bases line up with TRBD2. Trimming removed 5 bases from V and 3 bases from J; junction bases left unmatched: 4. The CDR3 consists of 14 residues. From germline, CDR1 is LNHDA and CDR2 SQIVND (reference sequence).

This clone showed up just once. V gene TRBV10-2 combines with J gene TRBJ2-7; 8 bases are shared with TRBD1. The CDR3 consists of 18 residues. The V gene's germline CDR1 is WSHSY and CDR2 SAAADI. The trim removed 2 bases at V and 4 bases at J, leaving 16 bases unmatched. The CDR3 DNA follows: TGCGCCAGCAGTGAGACTCCGAGGGCTGGCAGGGGGCTGTACGAGCAGTACTTC. Its protein product is CASSETPRAGRGLYEQYF.

The chain couples TRBV5-4 to TRBJ2-3, with a possible D match to TRBD2 (6 bases). CDR1 is SGHNT, CDR2 YYREEE, per germline (reference sequence). This CDR3 contains 14 residues. Trimming removed 1 base from V and 4 bases from J, with 10 bases in between. The DNA of the CDR3 is TGTGCCAGCAGCTTGCGCGGGACGGCAGATACGCAGTATTTT. It translates to CASSLRGTADTQYF.

The V and J genes are TRBV2 and TRBJ1-1, with 9 bases that match TRBD1. This CDR3 comprises 16 residues. Germline V gene lookup returns CDR1 SNHLY and CDR2 FYNNEI. With V trimmed by 6 bases and J by 0 bases, 8 bases remained unmatched. This CDR3 reads CASRPTGGIMNTEAFF. The CDR3 DNA sequence: TGTGCCAGCAGACCGACAGGGGGGATCATGAACACTGAAGCTTTCTTT.

The chain is built from TRBV19 and TRBJ1-1; perhaps TRBD1 as D (6 bases). This CDR3 is 14 amino acids long. The germline V and J ends were trimmed by 6 bases and 0 bases, with 11 bases remaining between them. Germline V gene sequence: CDR1 LNHDA, CDR2 SQIVND (reference sequence). For the CDR3, the DNA is TGTGCCAGTAGACAGGACAGAATGAACACTGAAGCTTTCTTT. As protein: CASRQDRMNTEAFF.

The table lists this clone with a few counts. V and J are TRBV5-1 and TRBJ2-3; D is unclear. This CDR3 has 12 residues. Trimming left V 4 bases short and J 5 bases short, with 8 bases between. Germline CDR1 SGHRS, CDR2 YFSETQ. In DNA, the CDR3 is TGCGCCAGCAGCGAGGTCGGAGATACGCAGTATTTT. Its protein product is CASSEVGDTQYF.

This clone has only one observation. This chain connects TRBV5-1 to TRBJ2-4; D is perhaps TRBD1 (5 bases). Germline V CDR1 and CDR2: SGHRS, YFSETQ. Trimming left V 4 bases short and J 0 bases short, with 17 bases between. The CDR3 consists of 17 residues. CDR3 coding DNA: TGCGCCAGCAGCCCAGACAGCTCCATTGTAGCCAAAAACATTCAGTACTTC. Its translation is CASSPDSSIVAKNIQYF.

The chain uses TRBV7-9 and TRBJ1-1; D possibly corresponds to TRBD1 (5 bases). The CDR3 contains 12 residues. Per germline, CDR1 SEHNR and CDR2 FQNEAQ (reference sequence). Between the trimmed V and J ends, which lost 4 bases and 5 bases, there was a span of 8 bases. The CDR3 DNA is TGTGCCAGCAGCTACGGGGGAACTGAAGCTTTCTTT. This gives the protein CASSYGGTEAFF.

V and J are TRBV5-6 and TRBJ2-2; 8 bases are a match to TRBD1. The J segment lost 8 bases and the V segment lost 3 bases, leaving 12 bases of the junction unmatched. This CDR3 contains 16 residues. CDR1 and CDR2 (germline): SGHDT, YYEEEE. CDR3 sequence: CASSSGDRTGGGELFF. The CDR3 nucleotides read TGTGCCAGCAGCTCCGGGGACAGGACCGGAGGAGGGGAGCTGTTTTTT.

J is TRBJ2-1 and V is TRBV5-4, with D perhaps TRBD2 (6 bases). The CDR3 is 16 residues long. V was trimmed by 2 bases and J by 1 base, leaving 13 bases between them. Germline V CDR1 and CDR2: SGHNT, YYREEE (reference sequence). The CDR3 here is CASSLQGLFSYNEQFF. In DNA form, the CDR3 reads TGTGCCAGCAGCTTACAAGGACTATTTTCCTACAATGAGCAGTTCTTC. Together with reference TRBV5-4 and TRBJ2-1, the CDR3 gives the full variable domain: ETGVTQSPTHLIKTRGQQVTLRCSSQSGHNTVSWYQQALGQGPQFIFQYYREEENGRGNFPPRFSGLQFPNYSSELNVNALELDDSALYLCASSLQGLFSYNEQFFGPGTRLTVL.

This sequence joins TRBV2 and TRBJ2-7, with D perhaps matching TRBD1 or TRBD2 (5 bases each). The CDR3 runs to 13 residues. Between the trimmed V and J ends, which lost 6 bases and 2 bases, there was a span of 11 bases. The germline V gene encodes CDR1 SNHLY and CDR2 FYNNEI. CDR3 in DNA: TGTGCCAGCAGCCCGGGACCCACCTACGAGCAGTACTTC. This encodes CASSPGPTYEQYF.

The V and J genes are TRBV29-1 and TRBJ2-4; D may be TRBD2 (6 bases). Germline CDR1 and CDR2: SQVTM and ANQGSEA. The CDR3 runs to 14 residues. The germline V and J ends were trimmed by 3 bases and 1 base, with 10 bases remaining between them. CDR3 sequence reads: CSVEEGTAKNIQYF. For the CDR3, the DNA is TGCAGCGTTGAGGAGGGGACCGCCAAAAACATTCAGTACTTC.

This chain links TRBV30 with TRBJ1-5; 11 bases line up with TRBD1. The CDR3 runs to 14 residues. Looked up from germline, CDR1 is GTSNPN and CDR2 is SVGIG (reference sequence). V lost 4 bases to trimming and J lost 7 bases; unmatched junction nucleotides: 6. The CDR3 DNA is TGTGCCTGGAAGGGCGGGACAGGGGGACAGCCCCAGCATTTT. Protein product: CAWKGGTGGQPQHF.

This chain joins TRBV6-1 and TRBJ1-1; 7 positions match TRBD1. Germline V lookup: CDR1 MNHNS, CDR2 SASEGT. The CDR3 has 14 residues. Trimming removed 9 bases from V and 1 base from J; junction bases left unmatched: 8. Written as DNA, the CDR3 is TGTGCCAGTAGACCCGGGACAGCGAACACTGAAGCTTTCTTT. Its protein product is CASRPGTANTEAFF.

The chain links TRBV7-9 to TRBJ2-2; the match to TRBD2 covers 10 bases. Germline trimming cut 2 bases from V and 2 bases from J; bases unmatched to any gene: 5. Germline V gives CDR1 SEHNR, CDR2 FQNEAQ (reference sequence). The CDR3 is made up of 17 amino acids. The CDR3: CASSLLRTSGNTGELFF. The DNA of the CDR3 is TGTGCCAGCAGCTTATTGCGGACTAGCGGTAACACCGGGGAGCTGTTTTTT. Together with reference TRBV7-9 and TRBJ2-2, the CDR3 gives the full variable domain: DTGVSQNPRHKITKRGQNVTFRCDPISEHNRLYWYRQTLGQGPEFLTYFQNEAQLEKSRLLSDRFSAERPKGSFSTLEIQRTEQGDSAMYLCASSLLRTSGNTGELFFGEGSRLTVL.

The chain couples TRBV18 to TRBJ1-4, with D maybe TRBD1 (5 bases). Looked up from germline, CDR1 is KGHSH and CDR2 is LQKENI. Trimming removed 3 bases at V and 0 bases at J, with 8 bases between. This CDR3 comprises 15 residues. The CDR3 loop is CASSPTTATNEKLFF. The CDR3 DNA reads as TGTGCCAGCTCACCGACGACAGCAACTAATGAAAAACTGTTTTTT.